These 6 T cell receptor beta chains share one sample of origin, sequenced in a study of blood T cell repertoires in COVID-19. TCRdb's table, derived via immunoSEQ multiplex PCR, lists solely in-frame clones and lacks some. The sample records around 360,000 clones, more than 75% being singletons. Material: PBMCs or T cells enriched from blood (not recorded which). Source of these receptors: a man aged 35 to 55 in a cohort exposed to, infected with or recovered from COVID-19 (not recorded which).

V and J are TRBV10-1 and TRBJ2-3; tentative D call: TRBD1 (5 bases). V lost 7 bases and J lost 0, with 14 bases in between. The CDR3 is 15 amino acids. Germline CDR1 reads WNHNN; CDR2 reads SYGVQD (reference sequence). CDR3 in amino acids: CASTEGQTSTDTQYF. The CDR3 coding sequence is TGCGCCAGCACCGAAGGACAAACTAGCACAGATACGCAGTATTTT.

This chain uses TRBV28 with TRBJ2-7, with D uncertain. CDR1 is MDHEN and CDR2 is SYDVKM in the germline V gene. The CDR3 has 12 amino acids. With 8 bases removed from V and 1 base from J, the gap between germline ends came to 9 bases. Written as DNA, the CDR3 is TGTGCCAGCCGTCACTATTCCTACGAGCAGTACTTC. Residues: CASRHYSYEQYF.

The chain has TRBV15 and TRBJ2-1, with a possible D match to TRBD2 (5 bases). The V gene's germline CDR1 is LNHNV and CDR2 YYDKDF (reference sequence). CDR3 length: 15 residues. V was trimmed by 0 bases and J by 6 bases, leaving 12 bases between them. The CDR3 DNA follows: TGTGCCACCAGCAGAGAAAAAGCTAGCCCCAATGAGCAGTTCTTC. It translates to CATSREKASPNEQFF.

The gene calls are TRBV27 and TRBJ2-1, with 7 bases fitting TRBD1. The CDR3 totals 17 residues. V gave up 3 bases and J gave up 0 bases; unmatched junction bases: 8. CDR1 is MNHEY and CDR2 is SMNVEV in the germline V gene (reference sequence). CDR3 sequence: CASSFSNRGRSYNEQFF. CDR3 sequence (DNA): TGTGCCAGCAGTTTCTCTAACAGGGGACGCTCCTACAATGAGCAGTTCTTC.

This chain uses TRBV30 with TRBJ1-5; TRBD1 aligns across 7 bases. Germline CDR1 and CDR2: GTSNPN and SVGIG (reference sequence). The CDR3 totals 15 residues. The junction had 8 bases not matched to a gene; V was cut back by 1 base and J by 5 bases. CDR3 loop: CAWSAMTGWDQPQHF. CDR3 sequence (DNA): TGTGCCTGGAGTGCAATGACAGGGTGGGATCAGCCCCAGCATTTT.

The CDR3 DNA reads TGTGCCAGCTCCCCCGCGAAAGAGACCCAGTACTTC. Its protein product is CASSPAKETQYF. The chain uses TRBV18 and TRBJ2-5; D gene ambiguous. Germline V gives CDR1 KGHSH, CDR2 LQKENI. CDR3 size: 12 residues. V lost 6 bases and J 3 bases, leaving 8 bases between the germline ends. The full variable domain, rest sourced from reference TRBV18 and TRBJ2-5, is NAGVMQNPRHLVRRRGQEARLRCSPMKGHSHVYWYRQLPEEGLKFMVYLQKENIIDESGMPKERFSAEFPKEGPSILRIQQVVRGDSAAYFCASSPAKETQYFGPGTRLLVL.